A single sample is the source of the 16 T cell receptor beta chains below, sequenced in a study of blood T cells in healthy people across ages. Sample-barcoded 5' priming and a J-beta primer mix drove a second PCR of about 7 to 12 cycles. TCRdb called the 5' RACE reads again in MiXCR, with one record for every CDR3 protein. The sample includes about 780,000 distinct CDR3 sequences, about 59% seen only once; the top ten take around a quarter. Sequenced: blood. Receptors were obtained from a man younger than 45 in good health.

The chain recombines TRBV6-2 or TRBV6-3 with TRBJ2-1; D is unresolved. This CDR3 region has 12 residues. Germline V gene lookup returns CDR1 MNHEY and CDR2 SVGEGT. Trimming pared 2 bases from V and 9 bases from J, leaving 8 bases between. The chain's CDR3 is CASSYRNAEQFF. CDR3 in DNA: TGTGCCAGCAGTTACAGGAACGCTGAGCAGTTCTTC.

This chain connects TRBV21-1 to TRBJ1-5; TRBD1, the table's D call, was not compared with the DNA. TRBV21-1 is deemed a pseudogene. The CDR3 is 22 residues long. Here the CDR3 DNA reads TGTGCCAGCAGCCTGAATCGATTTCCCCGGTGGAAACGAGGCCGAAGCAATCAGCCCCAGCATTTT. Its translation is CASSLNRFPRWKRGRSNQPQHF.

The V and J genes are TRBV9 and TRBJ2-1; 9 bases align to TRBD2. Trimming took 4 bases from V and 6 from J; bases not matched to a gene: 17. CDR1 SGDLS and CDR2 YYNGEE come from the germline V gene. The CDR3 sequence is 18 residues long. CDR3 loop: CASSHTKWPSGGSNEQFF. CDR3 in DNA: TGTGCCAGCAGCCACACCAAATGGCCCAGCGGGGGGTCCAATGAGCAGTTCTTC. The variable domain in full, with the rest retrieved from reference TRBV9 and TRBJ2-1, is DSGVTQTPKHLITATGQRVTLRCSPRSGDLSVYWYQQSLDQGLQFLIQYYNGEERAKGNILERFSAQQFPDLHSELNLSSLELGDSALYFCASSHTKWPSGGSNEQFFGPGTRLTVL.

CDR3 nucleotide sequence: TGTGCCAGCAGCTTCTGGGGGAGAAGCACAGATACGCAGTATTTT. This codes for CASSFWGRSTDTQYF. V usage is TRBV11-3 and J usage is TRBJ2-3; D possibly matches TRBD1 or TRBD2 (5 bases each). In germline, CDR1 is SGHNT, CDR2 YENEEA. CDR3 length equals 15 residues. V lost 3 bases and J lost 0, with 10 bases in between.

This chain connects TRBV29-1 to TRBJ1-1; possibly TRBD1 for D (6 bases). Between the trimmed V and J ends, which lost 5 bases and 1 base, there was a span of 11 bases. The length of the CDR3 is 13 residues. Germline CDR1 SQVTM, CDR2 ANQGSEA. Here the CDR3 reads CSVRTDQNTEAFF. DNA for the CDR3: TGCAGCGTTCGGACAGATCAGAACACTGAAGCTTTCTTT.

The genes are TRBV7-8 and TRBJ2-6, with TRBD1 identical over 10 bases. V was clipped by 5 bases and J by 11 bases; unmatched bases: 6. Germline V CDR1 and CDR2: SGHVS, FQNEAQ. CDR3 length: 14 residues. CDR3 nucleotides: TGTGCCAGCAGCGTAGGACAGGGGGTCTACGTCCTGACTTTC. The encoded protein is CASSVGQGVYVLTF. Looking up the rest from reference TRBV7-8 and TRBJ2-6 gives the full variable domain: GAGVSQSPRYKVAKRGQDVALRCDPISGHVSLFWYQQALGQGPEFLTYFQNEAQLDKSGLPSDRFFAERPEGSVSTLKIQRTQQEDSAVYLCASSVGQGVYVLTFGAGSRLTVL.

V usage is TRBV2 and J usage is TRBJ2-7; 7 positions match TRBD1. The DNA end favors TRBJ2-5, so the J call may be wrong. The CDR3 has 15 residues. Germline lookup yields CDR1 SNHLY and CDR2 FYNNEI. Here the CDR3 DNA reads TGTGCCAGCAGTCCCCGTTTAGGGGGCGGGGAGACCCAGTACTTC. Translation gives CASSPRLGGGETQYF.

The chain couples TRBV10-3 to TRBJ2-2, with D possibly TRBD2 on 5 matching bases. The V gene's germline CDR1 is ENHRY and CDR2 SYGVKD. This CDR3 contains 13 residues. Trimming removed 7 bases at V and 0 bases at J, with 6 bases between. The CDR3 coding sequence is TGTGCCATCAAGGACTCGAACACCGGGGAGCTGTTTTTT. Its protein is CAIKDSNTGELFF.

The gene calls are TRBV10-3 and TRBJ2-3, with D possibly matching TRBD1 (5 bases). CDR3 length: 14 amino acids. CDR1 and CDR2 (germline): ENHRY, SYGVKD. Between the trimmed V and J ends, which lost 10 bases and 2 bases, there was a span of 16 bases. CDR3 in amino acids: CATRHLDTTDTQYF. The CDR3 DNA sequence: TGTGCCACCCGCCACCTGGACACCACAGATACGCAGTATTTT.

The chain joins TRBV7-8 to TRBJ1-6; D unresolved. Germline V lookup: CDR1 SGHVS, CDR2 FQNEAQ. The CDR3 sequence is 16 residues long. The germline V and J ends were trimmed by 1 base and 5 bases, with 12 bases remaining between them. This CDR3 reads CASSLERISHNSPLHF. The CDR3 nucleotides are TGTGCCAGCAGCTTAGAGCGCATTTCTCATAATTCACCCCTCCACTTT. The full variable domain, in which reference TRBV7-8 and TRBJ1-6 provide the parts outside the CDR3, is GAGVSQSPRYKVAKRGQDVALRCDPISGHVSLFWYQQALGQGPEFLTYFQNEAQLDKSGLPSDRFFAERPEGSVSTLKIQRTQQEDSAVYLCASSLERISHNSPLHFGNGTRLTVT.

The chain has TRBV6-6 and TRBJ2-4; TRBD2 matches 10 bases. Germline V gene lookup returns CDR1 MNHNY and CDR2 SVGAGI (reference sequence). Losses at the gene ends were 6 bases for V and 8 bases for J; bases not matched to a gene: 10. The CDR3 totals 15 residues. The CDR3 region is CASSPAGLASDIQYF. CDR3 nucleotides: TGTGCCAGCAGCCCAGCGGGACTAGCGTCGGACATTCAGTACTTC.

This clonotype was seen more than once but under ten times. The chain is built from TRBV7-8 and TRBJ2-3; D not certain. The CDR3 runs 16 residues. CDR1 and CDR2 (germline): SGHVS, FQNEAQ. V was pared by 1 base and J by 2 bases, with 13 bases between. CDR3 residues: CASSLVLRLDTDTQYF. For the CDR3, the DNA is TGTGCCAGCAGCTTAGTTTTGCGTTTGGACACAGATACGCAGTATTTT.

The chain couples TRBV10-3 to TRBJ2-3; D not resolved. The V end lost 5 bases, the J end lost 1 base, and 10 bases lay between the germline ends. The CDR3 consists of 14 residues. CDR1 is ENHRY and CDR2 is SYGVKD in the germline V gene. The CDR3 loop is CAISQRGGTDTQYF. The CDR3 region has the DNA TGTGCCATCAGTCAGCGAGGAGGCACAGATACGCAGTATTTT.

Many counts were recorded for this clonotype. The V and J genes are TRBV20-1 and TRBJ2-5, with D hard to call. Between the trimmed V and J ends, which lost 8 bases and 11 bases, there was a span of 18 bases. Germline lookup yields CDR1 DFQATT and CDR2 SNEGSKA (reference sequence). The CDR3 is 11 residues long. The CDR3 region is CSTRYLSEQYF. The CDR3, as DNA: TGCAGTACCCGATACCTATCTGAGCAGTACTTC.

This chain uses TRBV20-1 with TRBJ2-3; D remains unclear. Trimming took 6 bases from V and 7 from J, leaving 11 bases between them. This CDR3 has 11 amino acids. The germline V gene has CDR1 DFQATT and CDR2 SNEGSKA (reference sequence). CDR3 protein: CSAGELYTQYF. In DNA form, the CDR3 reads TGCAGTGCCGGCGAATTATATACGCAGTATTTT.

The CDR3 DNA reads TGTGCCAGCACTACTAACGATCAGCCCCAGCATTTT. Translated, it gives CASTTNDQPQHF. The V and J genes are TRBV12-3 or TRBV12-4 and TRBJ1-5, with unresolved D. V lost 7 bases and J lost 5, with 9 bases in between. This CDR3 spans 12 amino acids.